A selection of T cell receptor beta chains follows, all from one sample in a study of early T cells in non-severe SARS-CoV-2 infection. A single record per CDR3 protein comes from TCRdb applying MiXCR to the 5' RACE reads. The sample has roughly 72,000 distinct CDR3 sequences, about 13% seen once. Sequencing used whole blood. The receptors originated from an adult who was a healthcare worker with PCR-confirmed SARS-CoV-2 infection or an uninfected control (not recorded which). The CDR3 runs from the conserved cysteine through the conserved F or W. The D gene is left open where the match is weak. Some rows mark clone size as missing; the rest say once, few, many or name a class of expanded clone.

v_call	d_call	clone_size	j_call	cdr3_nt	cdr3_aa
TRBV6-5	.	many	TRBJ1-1	TGTGCCAGCAGTCAAATAGGGGGTACTGAAGCTTTCTTT	CASSQIGGTEAFF
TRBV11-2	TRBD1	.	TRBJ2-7	TGTGCCAGCAGCTTCCCGGGACAGCGCTCCTACGAGCAGGACTTC	CASSFPGQRSYEQDF
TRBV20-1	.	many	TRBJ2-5	TGCAGTGCTAGAGATCTGGTAGGGGTCCAGGAGACCCAGTACTTC	CSARDLVGVQETQYF
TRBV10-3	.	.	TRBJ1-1	TGTGCCACTCTGACCGACCGGAACACTGAAGCTTTCTTT	CATLTDRNTEAFF
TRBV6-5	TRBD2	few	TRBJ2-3	TGTGCCAGCAGTCCAGTCCCGCCGGGTGAGCGGGGGGACACAGATACGCAGTATTTT	CASSPVPPGERGDTDTQYF
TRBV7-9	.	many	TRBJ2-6	TGTGCCAGCGCAGCCCCCCCGGATTTAAGCTCTGGGGCCAACGTCCTGACCTTC	CASAAPPDLSSGANVLTF
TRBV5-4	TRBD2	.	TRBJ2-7	TGTGCCAGCAGCTTGGACCTAGCGGGGGGCTACGAGCAGTACTTC	CASSLDLAGGYEQYF
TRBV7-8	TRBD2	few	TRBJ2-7	TGTGCCAGCAGCTTCAGGACTAGCTACGAGCAGTACTTC	CASSFRTSYEQYF
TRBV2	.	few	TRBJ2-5	TGTGCCAGCAGCCGACTCCGGGACTACCAAGAGACCCAGTACTTC	CASSRLRDYQETQYF
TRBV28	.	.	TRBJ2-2	TGTGCCAGCAGTCGCCCGGGGCGGCCCGGGGAGCTGTTTTTT	CASSRPGRPGELFF
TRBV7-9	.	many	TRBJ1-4	TGTGCCAGCAGCTCCTCTACCCAGGACGAAAAACTGTTTTTT	CASSSSTQDEKLFF
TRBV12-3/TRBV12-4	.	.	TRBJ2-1	TGTGCCAGCAGATTGGACGGTCACAATGAGCAGTTCTTC	CASRLDGHNEQFF
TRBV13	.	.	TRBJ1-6	TGTGCCAGCAGCTTCCGTTCCGCATCAATATCACCCCTCCACTTT	CASSFRSASISPLHF
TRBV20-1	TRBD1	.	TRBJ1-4	TGCAGTGGCAAGGGACAGGGCGGGGAAAAACTGTTTTTT	CSGKGQGGEKLFF
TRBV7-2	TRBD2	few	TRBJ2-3	TGTGCCAGCAGCGTGCGACTAGCGGGTAGCACAGATACGCAGTATTTT	CASSVRLAGSTDTQYF
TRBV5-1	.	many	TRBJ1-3	TGCGCCAGCAGCTTGGAGCCAAACTCTGGAAACACCATATATTTT	CASSLEPNSGNTIYF
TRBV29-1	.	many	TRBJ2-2	TGCAGCGTTGCGGGCACTAAGAACACCGGGGAGCTGTTTTTT	CSVAGTKNTGELFF
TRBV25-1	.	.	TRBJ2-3	TGTGCCAGCAGTGATCCCGTGGGCCCAGATACGCAGTATTTT	CASSDPVGPDTQYF
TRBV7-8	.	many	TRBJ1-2	TGTGCCAGCAGCCCATGGAACTATGGCTACACCTTC	CASSPWNYGYTF
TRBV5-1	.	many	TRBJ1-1	TGCGCCAGCAGCTTCGGGGACACTGAAGCTTTCTTT	CASSFGDTEAFF
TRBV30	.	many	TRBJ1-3	TGTGCCTGGAGGATCTCAGGTTTCTCTGGAAACACCATATATTTT	CAWRISGFSGNTIYF
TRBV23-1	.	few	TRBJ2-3	TGCGCCAGCAGTCAATGGAGGGGGCGCACAGATACGCAGTATTTT	CASSQWRGRTDTQYF
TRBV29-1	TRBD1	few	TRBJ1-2	TGCAGCGTTGAAAGGGACAGGGGGCTTATCGACGGCTACACCTTC	CSVERDRGLIDGYTF
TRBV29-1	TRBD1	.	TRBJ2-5	TGCAGCCTGCGCACAGGGGTCTACCAAGAGACCCAGTACTTC	CSLRTGVYQETQYF
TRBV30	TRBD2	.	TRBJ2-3	TGTGCCTGGTACGGGGGGACAGATACGCAGTATTTT	CAWYGGTDTQYF
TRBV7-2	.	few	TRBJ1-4	TGTGCCAGCAGCTTAGCAAATGAAAAACTGTTTTTT	CASSLANEKLFF
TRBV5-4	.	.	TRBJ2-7	TGTGCCAGCAGCCAGGGGACCGATCCCTACGAGCAGTACTTC	CASSQGTDPYEQYF
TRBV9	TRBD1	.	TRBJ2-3	TGTGCCAGCAGCGCAACCCACAGGGGAATAGGGACAGATACGCAGTATTTT	CASSATHRGIGTDTQYF
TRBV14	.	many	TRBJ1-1	TGTGCCAGCAGCCAAGGCCGGGAGGGGACGCGGGCTTTCTTT	CASSQGREGTRAFF
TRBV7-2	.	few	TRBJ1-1	TGTGCCAGCAGCTTAGTACTGGGGTGGACTGAAGCTTTCTTT	CASSLVLGWTEAFF
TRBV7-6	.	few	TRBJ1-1	TGTGCCAGCAGCTTAGGGGGCAGCTACAACTGGAACACTGAAGCTTTCTTT	CASSLGGSYNWNTEAFF